Each of the 32 T cell receptor beta chains below was sequenced from the same sample in a study of shared clonotypes between healthy human individuals. TCRdb keeps only in-frame clones here, not all; method: immunoSEQ multiplex PCR. The sample has approximately 710,000 clones; 90% are singletons. The specimen sequenced was memory CD8+ T cells from PBMCs. Indicated subset: CD45RO+ cells pooled with CCR7-negative TemRA cells. The receptors derive from a young man in good health. Some clones in this sample may be carry-over from other donors' samples.

This chain joins TRBV2 and TRBJ1-2; the D is unclear. The CDR3 contains 12 residues. The ends were cut back, 7 bases at V and 10 bases at J, with 16 bases in the middle. Germline loops: CDR1 SNHLY, CDR2 FYNNEI. DNA of the CDR3: TGTGCCAGCATCGAAGCTCAGTGGGACTACACCTTC. Translation gives CASIEAQWDYTF.

The V and J genes are TRBV7-9 and TRBJ2-1; D is undetermined. The V end lost 0 bases, the J end lost 2 bases, and 11 bases lay between the germline ends. The CDR3 is 16 amino acids. Per germline, CDR1 SEHNR and CDR2 FQNEAQ (reference sequence). The DNA of the CDR3 is TGTGCCAGCAGCTTAGCGTCCTGGGCAACCTACAATGAGCAGTTCTTC. It is translated as CASSLASWATYNEQFF.

The chain employs TRBV7-9 and TRBJ2-7; no clear D. This CDR3 region has 14 residues. Germline V CDR1 and CDR2: SEHNR, FQNEAQ (reference sequence). V was trimmed by 6 bases and J by 5 bases, leaving 17 bases between them. CDR3 sequence reads: CASRSAGFSDEQYF. CDR3 nucleotides: TGTGCCAGCAGGTCCGCCGGCTTCTCGGACGAGCAGTACTTC.

The chain recombines TRBV5-4 with TRBJ2-3; D is perhaps TRBD1 (6 bases). The CDR3 is 15 residues long. V lost 3 bases to trimming and J lost 2 bases, with 13 bases between them. Germline loops: CDR1 SGHNT, CDR2 YYREEE (reference sequence). CDR3 protein: CASSWMTGPTDTQYF. The CDR3 DNA follows: TGTGCCAGCAGCTGGATGACAGGTCCCACAGATACGCAGTATTTT.

V gene TRBV10-1 combines with J gene TRBJ1-5, with D maybe TRBD1 (5 bases). The germline V gene has CDR1 WNHNN and CDR2 SYGVQD (reference sequence). V was cut by 11 bases and J by 0 bases, with 23 bases left in between. CDR3 length: 17 residues. In nucleotides, the CDR3 is TGCGCCTGGACCACGGTCGGGGGGAAAAATAGCAATCAGCCCCAGCATTTT. As protein: CAWTTVGGKNSNQPQHF.

This clone was detected once. This sequence joins TRBV7-9 and TRBJ2-7, with D uncertain. Germline V gives CDR1 SEHNR, CDR2 FQNEAQ (reference sequence). V was shortened by 3 bases and J by 3 bases, with 15 bases between the two germline ends. The CDR3 is 15 amino acids. Written as DNA, the CDR3 is TGTGCCAGCAGCTTCGGGCGGCCAGATCTCTACGAGCAGTACTTC. Protein sequence: CASSFGRPDLYEQYF.

V and J are TRBV4-2 and TRBJ2-3; tentative D call: TRBD2 (5 bases). The germline V gene encodes CDR1 LGHNA and CDR2 YNFKEQ. The CDR3 totals 16 residues. The V end was cut by 4 bases, the J end by 2 bases, with 16 bases between. CDR3 sequence: CASSPGLNVFTDTQYF. The DNA of the CDR3 is TGTGCCAGCAGCCCTGGACTTAATGTTTTCACAGATACGCAGTATTTT.

The chain uses TRBV19 and TRBJ2-1; 8 bases map to TRBD2. The CDR3 spans 15 residues. Germline assignment: CDR1 LNHDA and CDR2 SQIVND (reference sequence). V trimming: 3 bases; J trimming: 2 bases; junction bases outside the gene matches: 3. For the CDR3, the DNA is TGTGCCAGTAGTATTGTAGCGGGGACCTACAATGAGCAGTTCTTC. Residues: CASSIVAGTYNEQFF.

The chain recombines TRBV5-5 with TRBJ2-7; either TRBD1 or TRBD2 may supply D (5 bases each). The CDR3 has 15 residues. Trimming took 0 bases from V and 7 from J, leaving 17 bases between them. Per the germline V gene, CDR1 is SGHKS and CDR2 is YYEKEE (reference sequence). Written as DNA, the CDR3 is TGTGCCAGCAGCTTGGCTTCAGGGACCCTACGGGAGCAGTACTTC. Translating gives CASSLASGTLREQYF.

V gene TRBV27 combines with J gene TRBJ1-5; no firm D call. The CDR3 consists of 12 residues. V was trimmed by 4 bases and J by 7 bases, leaving 8 bases between them. Germline CDR1 and CDR2: MNHEY and SMNVEV (reference sequence). The CDR3 is CASSSYRQPQHF. DNA of the CDR3: TGTGCCAGCAGTTCCTACCGCCAGCCCCAGCATTTT.

CDR3 sequence (DNA): TGTGCCAGCAGCCCGACGGGACAGTCGTACGAGCAGTACTTC. It is translated as CASSPTGQSYEQYF. The V and J genes are TRBV27 and TRBJ2-7; 7 positions agree with TRBD1. J lost 4 bases, V lost 6 bases, and 9 bases had no gene match. This CDR3 is 14 amino acids long. From germline, CDR1 is MNHEY and CDR2 SMNVEV (reference sequence).

Points on this clone: Other DNA sequences within the sample encode an identical CDR3. The chain couples TRBV19 to TRBJ2-1, with 9 bases matching TRBD1. In germline, CDR1 is LNHDA, CDR2 SQIVND (reference sequence). J lost 2 bases, V lost 6 bases, and 2 bases had no gene match. CDR3 length: 14 amino acids. CDR3: CASSRQGAYNEQFF. CDR3 coding DNA: TGTGCCAGTAGCCGACAGGGGGCCTACAATGAGCAGTTCTTC.

The rearrangement joins TRBV7-9 to TRBJ2-7; tentatively, D is TRBD1 (5 bases). The ends were cut back, 4 bases at V and 6 bases at J, with 16 bases in the middle. The CDR3 loop spans 14 amino acids. Germline V gives CDR1 SEHNR, CDR2 FQNEAQ (reference sequence). The CDR3 coding sequence is TGTGCCAGCAGCTCCCCTAGGGGTGGGGCCGAGCAGTACTTC. The encoded protein is CASSSPRGGAEQYF.

The CDR3 here is CATSRGGQGADEQYF. Written as DNA, the CDR3 is TGTGCCACCAGCAGGGGCGGACAGGGGGCCGACGAGCAGTACTTC. The rearrangement joins TRBV15 to TRBJ2-7, with TRBD1 matching over 11 bases. CDR3 length equals 15 residues. The trim removed 3 bases at V and 5 bases at J, leaving 6 bases unmatched. Germline CDR1 is LNHNV and CDR2 is YYDKDF (reference sequence).

The V gene is TRBV7-9, the J gene TRBJ2-5; TRBD1 matches at 10 bases. Looked up from germline, CDR1 is SEHNR and CDR2 is FQNEAQ (reference sequence). V trimming: 5 bases; J trimming: 4 bases; junction bases outside the gene matches: 16. The CDR3 consists of 18 residues. Here the CDR3 DNA reads TGTGCCAGCAGCGACGGTGGGGAATCCGGGACAGGGGCAGAGACCCAGTACTTC. Protein product: CASSDGGESGTGAETQYF.

Turning to this clone: Other nucleotide sequences from this sample produce the same CDR3. The chain recombines TRBV19 with TRBJ1-1; perhaps TRBD1 as D (5 bases). Germline assignment: CDR1 LNHDA and CDR2 SQIVND (reference sequence). V was clipped by 1 base and J by 4 bases, with 7 bases between them. There are 13 residues in the CDR3. CDR3: CASSIGGGTEAFF. The CDR3 coding sequence is TGTGCCAGTAGTATAGGGGGGGGCACTGAAGCTTTCTTT.

This sequence joins TRBV7-9 and TRBJ2-1, with 11 positions matching TRBD2. The CDR3 is 16 residues long. V lost 2 bases to trimming and J lost 8 bases; unmatched junction nucleotides: 8. Per the germline V gene, CDR1 is SEHNR and CDR2 is FQNEAQ (reference sequence). The CDR3 spells CASSLSLLAGEDEQFF. The CDR3 DNA is TGTGCCAGCAGCTTATCTTTACTAGCGGGAGAGGATGAGCAGTTCTTC.

The J gene is TRBJ2-7, the V gene TRBV2, with TRBD2 matching over 7 bases. In germline, CDR1 is SNHLY, CDR2 FYNNEI. This CDR3 is built from 16 residues. V shed 3 bases and J 3 bases; nucleotides not matched to a gene: 11. CDR3 protein: CASSDTGTGGGYEQYF. CDR3 sequence (DNA): TGTGCCAGCAGTGACACCGGGACTGGCGGGGGCTACGAGCAGTACTTC.

This chain links TRBV2 with TRBJ2-1, with D unclear. Trimming stripped 1 base from V and 2 bases from J, with 9 bases between. The CDR3 length is 15 residues. Looked up from germline, CDR1 is SNHLY and CDR2 is FYNNEI. CDR3 amino acids: CASSEDVGAYNEQFF. DNA of the CDR3: TGTGCCAGCAGTGAAGATGTGGGTGCCTACAATGAGCAGTTCTTC.

This chain joins TRBV19 and TRBJ2-1; the D gene could be TRBD1 or TRBD2 (6 bases each). Trimming shortened V by 7 bases and J by 4 bases, and 17 bases separated the two germline ends. In germline, CDR1 is LNHDA, CDR2 SQIVND (reference sequence). There are 15 residues in the CDR3. CDR3: CASMGATSRYNEQFF. CDR3 nucleotides: TGTGCCAGTATGGGGGCAACTAGCAGATACAATGAGCAGTTCTTC.

V and J are TRBV30 and TRBJ1-2; D remains unclear. Per germline, CDR1 GTSNPN and CDR2 SVGIG (reference sequence). The ends were cut back, 3 bases at V and 10 bases at J, with 12 bases in the middle. There are 11 residues in the CDR3. This chain's CDR3 is CAWRRRRDYTF. The CDR3 coding sequence is TGTGCCTGGAGGCGACGGCGCGACTACACCTTC. The whole variable domain, filled in from reference TRBV30 and TRBJ1-2, reads SQTIHQWPATLVQPVGSPLSLECTVEGTSNPNLYWYRQAAGRGLQLLFYSVGIGQISSEVPQNLSASRPQDRQFILSSKKLLLSDSGFYLCAWRRRRDYTFGSGTRLTVV.

The chain recombines TRBV4-1 with TRBJ2-7, with TRBD2 identical over 11 bases. The trim removed 3 bases at V and 3 bases at J, leaving 4 bases unmatched. Germline V gene data show CDR1 as MGHRA and CDR2 as YSYEKL. The CDR3 totals 15 residues. CDR3 residues: CASSQAGTSGYEQYF. DNA for the CDR3: TGCGCCAGCAGCCAGGCCGGGACTAGCGGCTACGAGCAGTACTTC.

Details on this clone: Other DNA sequences of this sample code for an identical CDR3. This chain uses TRBV28 with TRBJ2-7; D is possibly TRBD2 (5 bases). The CDR3 extends over 12 amino acids. Germline CDR1 is MDHEN and CDR2 is SYDVKM. Between the trimmed V and J ends, which lost 3 bases and 3 bases, there was a span of 6 bases. The CDR3 DNA sequence: TGTGCCAGCAGTTTTCGGGACTACGAGCAGTACTTC. This translates into CASSFRDYEQYF.

This clone was counted only a few times. This chain connects TRBV29-1 to TRBJ1-4, with 7 bases identical to TRBD1. The junction had 9 bases not matched to a gene; V was cut back by 6 bases and J by 11 bases. This CDR3 is 12 amino acids long. Germline CDR1 and CDR2: SQVTM and ANQGSEA. The CDR3 protein is CSVATGVGKLFF. The CDR3 DNA reads as TGCAGCGTCGCTACAGGGGTAGGGAAACTGTTTTTT.

The CDR3 nucleotides read TGTGCTAGTGGGGACGGCGAGCAGTACTTC. This encodes CASGDGEQYF. The chain is built from TRBV12-5 and TRBJ2-7; no firm D call. The germline V and J ends were trimmed by 6 bases and 6 bases, with 6 bases remaining between them. Germline lookup yields CDR1 LGHNT and CDR2 FRNRAP. The CDR3 runs 10 residues. Complete variable domain (other parts from reference TRBV12-5 and TRBJ2-7): DARVTQTPRHKVTEMGQEVTMRCQPILGHNTVFWYRQTMMQGLELLAYFRNRAPLDDSGMPKDRFSAEMPDATLATLKIQPSEPRDSAVYFCASGDGEQYFGPGTRLTVT.

The chain links TRBV9 to TRBJ2-2; D is unresolved. V shed 4 bases and J shed 6 bases, with 7 bases lying between them. Germline V gives CDR1 SGDLS, CDR2 YYNGEE. The CDR3 contains 12 residues. The CDR3: CASSTRSGELFF. The CDR3 DNA reads TGTGCCAGCAGCACCCGTTCCGGGGAGCTGTTTTTT.

The rearrangement uses TRBV19 and TRBJ2-3; no firm D call. The CDR3 spans 13 residues. Germline V gives CDR1 LNHDA, CDR2 SQIVND (reference sequence). V dropped 6 bases and J dropped 4 bases, with 11 bases sitting between them. CDR3 protein: CASSIYGADTQYF. The CDR3 DNA reads as TGTGCCAGTAGCATTTATGGCGCAGATACGCAGTATTTT.

This clone was counted only a few times. V gene TRBV2 combines with J gene TRBJ1-2; 7 bases align to TRBD1. The V and J ends lost 5 bases and 0 bases, in that order; junction bases with no gene match: 6. Germline CDR1 is SNHLY and CDR2 is FYNNEI. CDR3 size: 15 residues. The CDR3 nucleotides are TGTGCCAGCAGTCCTCGGGACAGCGCTAACTATGGCTACACCTTC. Translation gives CASSPRDSANYGYTF.

The chain joins TRBV4-1 to TRBJ1-1; TRBD1 agrees at 8 bases. The CDR3 has 17 amino acids. Germline V gives CDR1 MGHRA, CDR2 YSYEKL. V dropped 2 bases and J dropped 0; count of bases not matched to a gene: 8. The CDR3 is CASSQTTGVTMNTEAFF. CDR3 in DNA: TGCGCCAGCAGCCAAACGACAGGGGTCACCATGAACACTGAAGCTTTCTTT.

This chain links TRBV28 with TRBJ2-1, with TRBD2 identical over 10 bases. Germline-derived CDR1 and CDR2 are MDHEN and SYDVKM. Trimming cost V 1 base and J 7 bases; bases outside gene matches: 13. CDR3 length: 18 amino acids. CDR3 protein: CASSLSPRAGGPSNEQFF. For the CDR3, the DNA is TGTGCCAGCAGTTTATCCCCCCGAGCGGGAGGGCCCAGTAATGAGCAGTTCTTC.

This clone was picked up one time. The V call is TRBV5-1, the J call TRBJ2-7; TRBD2 matches at 8 bases. J lost 6 bases, V lost 3 bases, and 5 bases had no gene match. There are 13 residues in the CDR3. Germline V gene data show CDR1 as SGHRS and CDR2 as YFSETQ. The CDR3 DNA reads TGCGCCAGCAGCTCGGGTAGCGGGGCCGAGCAGTACTTC. Protein sequence: CASSSGSGAEQYF.

This clone came up once. V is TRBV27 and J is TRBJ1-2; the D gene is possibly TRBD1 (5 bases). This CDR3 has 14 amino acids. Germline CDR1 and CDR2: MNHEY and SMNVEV (reference sequence). Trimming left V 3 bases short and J 5 bases short, with 13 bases between. The CDR3 DNA is TGTGCCAGCAGTTTTCGACCGGAGGGGTATGGCTACACCTTC. Translation: CASSFRPEGYGYTF.